Listed below are T cell receptor beta chains from one sample, sequenced in a study of blood T cells in healthy people across ages. TCRdb fed the 5' RACE reads into MiXCR, producing one record per CDR3 protein. The table lists roughly 1,300,000 distinct CDR3 sequences, approximately 59% of them singletons. Sequenced material: blood. All receptors derive from a man aged 18 to 29 in good health. CDR3s include the opening cysteine and the closing phenylalanine or tryptophan.

j_gene | v_gene | CDR3aa
TRBJ1-5 | TRBV13 | CASTMDRVSQPQHF
TRBJ2-4 | TRBV2 | CASRLLDWEQDIQYF
TRBJ1-1 | TRBV12-3/TRBV12-4 | CASSLGGANTEAFF
. | TRBV6-1 | CASSEAAAGLPYEQYF
TRBJ1-1 | TRBV4-1 | CASRRGVANTEAFF
TRBJ2-3 | TRBV24-1 | CATSAGIGTDTQYF
TRBJ2-7 | TRBV4-3 | CASGQGTAYEQYF
TRBJ2-4 | TRBV21-1 | CASIIGEYLAKNIQYF
TRBJ2-5 | TRBV12-3/TRBV12-4 | CASSFLRGRVETQYF
TRBJ2-1 | TRBV20-1 | CSAWGTSGLNEQFF
TRBJ2-6 | TRBV5-1 | CASIPGGPGANVLTF
TRBJ2-3 | TRBV3-1 | CASSQDVGAWDDLTDTQYF
TRBJ2-1 | TRBV7-9 | CASSLAQGPDGEQFF
TRBJ2-1 | TRBV4-2 | CASSQGTPPNEQFF
TRBJ2-1 | TRBV7-6 | CASSRFARSYNEQFF
TRBJ2-3 | TRBV20-1 | CSAIQGVTDTQYF
TRBJ1-5 | TRBV20-1 | CSASWTGDQPQHF
TRBJ2-3 | TRBV11-2 | CASSLDRVMTDTQYF
TRBJ2-7 | TRBV20-1 | CSASEGPSYEQYF
TRBJ2-7 | TRBV29-1 | CSVVLTSGRSSYEQYF
TRBJ2-7 | TRBV9 | CASSARGRGFDEQYF
TRBJ1-1 | TRBV5-1 | CASSLIPDLNTEAFF
TRBJ2-7 | TRBV7-9 | CASSLIGVGLGDYEQYF
TRBJ1-4 | TRBV10-3 | CAIRAEEGNEKLFF
TRBJ2-3 | TRBV20-1 | CSATGGSTDTQYF
TRBJ2-1 | TRBV10-3 | CAISELEGHEQFF
TRBJ2-1 | TRBV7-2 | CASSRGLAGVHEQFF
TRBJ1-2 | TRBV27 | CASSLSLRGDRGVTF
TRBJ2-7 | TRBV4-1 | CASSQDLGLAVEQYF
TRBJ2-2 | TRBV20-1 | CSARRSYTGELFF
TRBJ2-1 | TRBV10-3 | CAISGQGQETQFF
TRBJ2-7 | TRBV4-1 | CASSHPSGYEQYF
TRBJ1-2 | TRBV4-1 | CASSQDGGQGAPRVGYTF
TRBJ2-5 | TRBV30 | CAWSVHRPTWGSKETQYF
TRBJ2-1 | TRBV20-1 | CSATWGTSGNEQFF
TRBJ2-3 | TRBV27 | CASSPLGAGGQVGDTQYF
TRBJ2-5 | TRBV6-2/TRBV6-3 | CASSYVTGMETQYF
TRBJ2-1 | TRBV10-3 | CAISGGGNSYNEQFF
TRBJ2-5 | TRBV6-2/TRBV6-3 | CASSFSQVAYF